This entry describes one T cell receptor beta chain. Antigen specificity is unknown. This record comes from a study of cytomegalovirus exposure and HLA in healthy donors. Study overall: Across under 450 genotyped donors, about 81% landed in the Caucasian-associated ancestry cluster.

This CDR3 contains 14 residues. V lost 4 bases to trimming and J lost 4 bases, with 11 bases between them. CDR1 and CDR2 (germline): SNHLY, FYNNEI. With 60 Vbeta and 13 Jbeta primers, the PCR was carried out. Method: immunoSEQ multiplex PCR; TCRdb's copy keeps in-frame clones and lacks some. The profile shows about 100,000 clones, around 86% of them singletons. Study-level findings and limits: When presence/absence was analysed, sequencing depth was taken to be roughly uniform across donors. Most TCRs appeared rarely, but some public TCRs recurred in many donors.

The rearrangement joins TRBV2 to TRBJ1-5; D gene uncertain. This sequence originates from an older woman in good health and CMV-seropositive. Sequenced material: PBMCs. The DNA of the CDR3 is TGTGCCAGCAGTGGTTCGGGAGGGAATCAGCCCCAGCATTTT. Residues: CASSGSGGNQPQHF.